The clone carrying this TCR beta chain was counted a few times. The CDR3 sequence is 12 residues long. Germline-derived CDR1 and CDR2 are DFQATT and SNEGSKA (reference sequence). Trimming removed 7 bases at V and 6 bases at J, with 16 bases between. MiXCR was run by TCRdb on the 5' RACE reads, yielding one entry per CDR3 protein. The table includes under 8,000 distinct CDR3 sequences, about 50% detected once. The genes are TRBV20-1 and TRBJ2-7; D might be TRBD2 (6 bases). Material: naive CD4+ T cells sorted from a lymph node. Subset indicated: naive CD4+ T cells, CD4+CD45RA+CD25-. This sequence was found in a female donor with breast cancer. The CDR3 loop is CSGRRGSGEQYF. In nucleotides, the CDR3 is TGCAGTGGCCGACGAGGTAGCGGCGAGCAGTACTTC.